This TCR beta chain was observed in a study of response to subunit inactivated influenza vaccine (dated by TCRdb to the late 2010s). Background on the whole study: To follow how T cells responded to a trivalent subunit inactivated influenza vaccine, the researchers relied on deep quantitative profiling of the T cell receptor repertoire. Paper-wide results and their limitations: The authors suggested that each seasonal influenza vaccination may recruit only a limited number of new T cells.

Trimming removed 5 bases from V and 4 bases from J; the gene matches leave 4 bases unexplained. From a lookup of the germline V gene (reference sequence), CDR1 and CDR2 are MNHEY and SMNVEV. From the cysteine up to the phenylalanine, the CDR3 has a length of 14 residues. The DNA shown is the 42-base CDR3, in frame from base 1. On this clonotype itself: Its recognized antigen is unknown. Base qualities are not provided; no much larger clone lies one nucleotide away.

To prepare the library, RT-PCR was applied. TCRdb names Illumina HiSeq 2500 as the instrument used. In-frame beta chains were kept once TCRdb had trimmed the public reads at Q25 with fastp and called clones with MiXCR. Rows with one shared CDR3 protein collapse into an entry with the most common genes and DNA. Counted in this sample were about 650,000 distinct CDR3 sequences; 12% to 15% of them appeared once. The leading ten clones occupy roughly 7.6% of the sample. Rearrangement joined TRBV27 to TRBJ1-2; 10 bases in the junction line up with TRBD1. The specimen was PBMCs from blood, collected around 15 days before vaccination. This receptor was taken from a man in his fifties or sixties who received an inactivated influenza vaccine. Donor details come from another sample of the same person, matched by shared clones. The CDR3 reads CASSRQGAGYGYTF. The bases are TGTGCCAGCAGTCGACAGGGGGCAGGCTATGGCTACACCTTC.